The T cell receptor beta chain described here comes from a study of cytomegalovirus exposure and HLA in healthy donors. Study-wide context: A prior study identified roughly 110 million unique TCR beta sequences from about 180 million T cells.

General observations from the study: The authors later found HLA-associated TCR beta chains more clonally expanded than equally common others. Segments of the TCR beta V type were, in most cases, productive about 90% or about 30% of the time in an earlier analysis.

Germline CDR1 and CDR2: SGHDT and YYEEEE. Trimming took 2 bases from V and 1 from J; bases not matched to a gene: 1. The CDR3 spans 15 residues. With regard to this clone: Its antigen is not known.

In the PCR, 60 Vbeta and 13 Jbeta primers were used. The repertoire was sequenced with immunoSEQ multiplex PCR; TCRdb's copy has only in-frame clones and lacks some. Of over 80,000 clones listed, around 75% are singletons. The source of this sequence is a man aged 40-49 years in good health and CMV-seronegative. The source material was PBMCs. J is TRBJ2-3 and V is TRBV5-6; TRBD2 aligns across 10 bases. The CDR3 protein is CASSFTSGGTDTQYF. The CDR3 DNA reads TGTGCCAGCAGCTTTACTAGCGGGGGCACAGATACGCAGTATTTT.